Listed here are 7 T cell receptor beta chains from one sample, sequenced in a study of spatial heterogeneity in lung cancer. TCRdb independently ran MiXCR on the 5' RACE reads; one entry per CDR3 protein. The table shows more than 9,500 distinct CDR3 sequences, with approximately 6.2% occurring only once. Time point given: sample taken at primary tumor resection. Tumor, nontumor lung or frozen PBMC supplied whole RNA that was sequenced unsorted. Sequenced material: normal lung tissue next to the tumor, taken at surgery. The receptors derive from a male donor with early-stage non-small cell lung cancer.

In this sample, this clonotype turned up a few times. This sequence joins TRBV6-2 or TRBV6-3 and TRBJ1-2; 8 nucleotides agree with TRBD1. Germline lookup yields CDR1 MNHEY and CDR2 SVGEGT. Trimming at V came to 4 bases and at J to 3 bases, leaving 7 bases not matched to a gene. The CDR3 has 15 amino acids. The CDR3 DNA reads as TGTGCCAGCAGTTCTCCCACGACAGGGGACTATGGCTACACCTTC. Its protein is CASSSPTTGDYGYTF.

V and J are TRBV7-6 and TRBJ2-2; perhaps TRBD2 as D (6 bases). V lost 5 bases, J lost 7 bases, and 8 bases lay in between. Germline values: CDR1 SGHVS, CDR2 FNYEAQ. The CDR3 consists of 12 residues. The CDR3 spells CASSPGGGELFF. As DNA, the CDR3 is TGTGCCAGCAGCCCCGGGGGCGGGGAGCTGTTTTTT.

Of note for this clonotype: A read error may account for a junction end that differs from germline. The rearrangement joins TRBV2 to TRBJ2-7; D remains ambiguous. CDR1 and CDR2 (germline): SNHLY, FYNNEI. The length of the CDR3 is 14 residues. The CDR3 region has the DNA TGTGCCAGCAGTCCCCGACTTGGCTCCAACGAGCAGTACTTC. This translates into CASSPRLGSNEQYF.

This clonotype was seen at least ten times. The chain has TRBV10-3 and TRBJ2-7; D not certain. V lost 0 bases to trimming and J lost 3 bases, with 12 bases between them. The germline V gene has CDR1 ENHRY and CDR2 SYGVKD. The CDR3 is 15 amino acids. CDR3 nucleotides: TGTGCCATCAGTGAGTCGGCTAGAAAGGTCTACGAGCAGTACTTC. Protein sequence: CAISESARKVYEQYF.

Many counts were recorded for this clonotype. This sequence joins TRBV7-2 and TRBJ2-5; maybe TRBD2 (5 bases). Trimming pared 1 base from V and 2 bases from J, leaving 11 bases between. Germline CDR1 reads SGHTA; CDR2 reads FQGNSA. The CDR3 has 15 amino acids. This CDR3 reads CASSLGASLQETQYF. CDR3 coding DNA: TGTGCCAGCAGCTTAGGGGCTAGCCTTCAAGAGACCCAGTACTTC.

This clonotype was seen many times. The chain is built from TRBV20-1 and TRBJ2-7, with a tentative D call TRBD2 (5 bases). CDR1 and CDR2 from the germline V gene are DFQATT and SNEGSKA (reference sequence). The length of the CDR3 is 12 residues. Trimming took 6 bases from V and 0 from J, leaving 9 bases between them. CDR3 in DNA: TGCAGTGCCCCCGGGGACTCCTACGAGCAGTACTTC. Translation: CSAPGDSYEQYF.

This clonotype was detected ten times or more. The chain recombines TRBV5-1 with TRBJ1-2, with 11 nucleotides matching TRBD1. J gave up 8 bases and V 2 bases, and 5 bases lay outside the gene matches. The CDR3 sequence is 14 residues long. CDR1 is SGHRS, CDR2 YFSETQ, per germline. The CDR3 loop is CASSLGQGARGYTF. The CDR3 DNA reads TGCGCCAGCAGCTTAGGACAGGGGGCAAGAGGCTACACCTTC.